The 16 T cell receptor beta chains below all came from one sample that was sequenced in a study of immune evolution from preneoplasia to lung adenocarcinoma. The table came from immunoSEQ multiplex PCR; TCRdb's copy has only in-frame clones and leaves some out. This sample has around 12,000 clones, with more than 70% found just once. The sequencing sample was made of FFPE minimally invasive lung adenocarcinoma tissue. The receptors were gathered from a person between 70 and 80 years old with lung adenocarcinoma.

The V call is TRBV5-6, the J call TRBJ2-7, with no clear D. Germline CDR1 SGHDT, CDR2 YYEEEE. Trimming shortened V by 2 bases and J by 0 bases, and 6 bases separated the two germline ends. CDR3 length: 13 amino acids. Written as DNA, the CDR3 is TGTGCCAGCAGCTTCGGCATCTCCTACGAGCAGTACTTC. It yields the protein CASSFGISYEQYF.

The chain has TRBV7-9 and TRBJ2-4; possible D gene TRBD1, 5 bases. CDR3 length: 15 amino acids. V shed 1 base and J shed 11 bases, with 18 bases lying between them. Germline values: CDR1 SEHNR, CDR2 FQNEAQ (reference sequence). Here the CDR3 DNA reads TGTGCCAGCAGCTTAGATATAAGGGGCAGTACGGTTCAGTACTTC. Translation gives CASSLDIRGSTVQYF.

The rearrangement links TRBV2 to TRBJ1-4; D is unresolved. The germline V gene has CDR1 SNHLY and CDR2 FYNNEI. The CDR3 has 12 amino acids. V gave up 6 bases and J gave up 12 bases, with 14 bases separating them. The CDR3 coding sequence is TGTGCCAGCAGGGTAGGTCCCGCGGAACTGTTTTTT. Translated, it gives CASRVGPAELFF. Combining the CDR3 with reference TRBV2 and TRBJ1-4 gives the whole variable domain EPEVTQTPSHQVTQMGQEVILRCVPISNHLYFYWYRQILGQKVEFLVSFYNNEISEKSEIFDDQFSVERPDGSNFTLKIRSTKLEDSAMYFCASRVGPAELFFGSGTQLSVL.

The chain is built from TRBV6-1 and TRBJ1-3; 8 bases agree with TRBD1. The CDR3 contains 13 residues. Germline lookup yields CDR1 MNHNS and CDR2 SASEGT. V shed 11 bases and J 2 bases; nucleotides not matched to a gene: 5. For the CDR3, the DNA is TGTGCCCATATGGACAGGGCTGGAAACACCATATATTTT. Residues: CAHMDRAGNTIYF.

Of note for this clone: Without the conserved terminal phenylalanine or tryptophan, this CDR3 likely stems from a read error. The chain links TRBV2 to TRBJ2-7; D is unclear. In germline, CDR1 is SNHLY, CDR2 FYNNEI. Trimming removed 5 bases from V and 0 bases from J, with 8 bases in between. The CDR3 loop spans 13 amino acids. CDR3 nucleotide sequence: TGTGCCAGCAGTCCAGGATACTCCTACGAGCAGTACCTC. This codes for CASSPGYSYEQYL.

This rearrangement joins TRBV4-2 to TRBJ1-1; a weak D match, TRBD1 (6 bases). The germline gives CDR1 LGHNA, CDR2 YNFKEQ. The CDR3 has 14 residues. Trimming pared 0 bases from V and 13 bases from J, leaving 18 bases between. The CDR3 region has the DNA TGTGCCAGCAGCCAAGACCCCGCCGCGGGGGCCGGTTTCTTT. Protein: CASSQDPAAGAGFF.

This clone was recorded only once. The gene calls are TRBV2 and TRBJ2-2; no reliable D call. The CDR3 covers 11 residues. V was clipped by 8 bases and J by 8 bases, with 9 bases between them. Germline V gene lookup returns CDR1 SNHLY and CDR2 FYNNEI. The CDR3 loop reads CASSLIGELFF. The CDR3 DNA reads TGTGCCAGCTCCCTTATTGGGGAGCTGTTTTTT. The whole variable domain, remainder taken from reference TRBV2 and TRBJ2-2, is EPEVTQTPSHQVTQMGQEVILRCVPISNHLYFYWYRQILGQKVEFLVSFYNNEISEKSEIFDDQFSVERPDGSNFTLKIRSTKLEDSAMYFCASSLIGELFFGEGSRLTVL.

The chain recombines TRBV19 with TRBJ2-6; 7 positions agree with TRBD2. Trimming took 5 bases from V and 2 from J; bases not matched to a gene: 3. The CDR3 extends over 15 amino acids. Germline CDR1 reads LNHDA; CDR2 reads SQIVND (reference sequence). In DNA, the CDR3 is TGTGCCAGTAGTCCTCGGGGGGCTGGGGCCAACGTCCTGACTTTC. It translates to CASSPRGAGANVLTF. The full variable domain, with the rest looked up from reference TRBV19 and TRBJ2-6, is DGGITQSPKYLFRKEGQNVTLSCEQNLNHDAMYWYRQDPGQGLRLIYYSQIVNDFQKGDIAEGYSVSREKKESFPLTVTSAQKNPTAFYLCASSPRGAGANVLTFGAGSRLTVL.

The chain carries TRBV5-1 and TRBJ1-1, with D maybe TRBD1 (5 bases). V was cut by 2 bases and J by 1 base, with 9 bases left in between. The CDR3 consists of 14 residues. CDR1 is SGHRS and CDR2 is YFSETQ in the germline V gene. CDR3 amino acids: CASSFGGENTEAFF. The CDR3 DNA is TGCGCCAGCAGCTTTGGGGGGGAGAACACTGAAGCTTTCTTT.

The rearrangement links TRBV7-2 to TRBJ2-2, with TRBD2 identical over 8 bases. The CDR3 contains 16 residues. V lost 1 base, J lost 6 bases, and 7 bases stayed unmatched. Germline CDR1 is SGHTA and CDR2 is FQGNSA. CDR3 protein: CASSLGLAGPSGELFF. The CDR3 DNA reads as TGTGCCAGCAGCTTAGGGCTAGCGGGCCCATCCGGGGAGCTGTTTTTT.

The chain recombines TRBV5-1 with TRBJ1-1; maybe TRBD1 (6 bases). Trimming removed 0 bases from V and 6 bases from J, with 18 bases in between. The CDR3 has 16 residues. The germline V gene encodes CDR1 SGHRS and CDR2 YFSETQ. CDR3 DNA sequence: TGCGCCAGCAGCTTGGATGGTCCAGGGGTAGACGCTGAAGCTTTCTTT. It is translated as CASSLDGPGVDAEAFF.

The chain links TRBV7-9 to TRBJ1-4, with 9 bases lining up with TRBD1. The CDR3 loop spans 15 amino acids. Germline CDR1 and CDR2: SEHNR and FQNEAQ (reference sequence). J gave up 8 bases and V 3 bases, and 7 bases lay outside the gene matches. The CDR3 loop is CASSFQTGGMEKLFF. In nucleotides, the CDR3 is TGTGCCAGCAGCTTCCAGACAGGGGGTATGGAAAAACTGTTTTTT.

The chain links TRBV5-6 to TRBJ1-2; D possibly corresponds to TRBD1 (5 bases). CDR3 length equals 14 residues. Germline-derived CDR1 and CDR2 are SGHDT and YYEEEE. The V end lost 0 bases, the J end lost 3 bases, and 9 bases lay between the germline ends. CDR3 in DNA: TGTGCCAGCAGCTTGGTGGAACAGGACTATGGCTACACCTTC. It is translated as CASSLVEQDYGYTF.

V gene TRBV5-4 combines with J gene TRBJ1-2; D not resolved. The CDR3 loop spans 13 amino acids. Germline V lookup: CDR1 SGHNT, CDR2 YYREEE (reference sequence). Trimming stripped 0 bases from V and 8 bases from J, with 11 bases between. CDR3 amino acids: CASSLEAMRGYTF. DNA of the CDR3: TGTGCCAGCAGCTTGGAGGCGATGAGGGGCTACACCTTC.

The CDR3 coding sequence is TGTGCCAGCAGCCCCAGTAACTATGGCTACACCTTC. Translating it yields CASSPSNYGYTF. The chain carries TRBV7-9 and TRBJ1-2; no definite D call. The CDR3 runs to 12 residues. With 5 bases removed from V and 1 base from J, the gap between germline ends came to 5 bases. CDR1 SEHNR and CDR2 FQNEAQ come from the germline V gene (reference sequence).

The chain combines TRBV5-1 with TRBJ2-2; no clear D gene. V was clipped by 4 bases and J by 7 bases, with 8 bases between them. The CDR3 covers 12 residues. Germline V CDR1 and CDR2: SGHRS, YFSETQ. CDR3 DNA: TGCGCCAGCAGCCAGGAGATCGGGGAGCTGTTTTTT. As protein: CASSQEIGELFF.